This T cell receptor beta chain derives from a study of cytomegalovirus exposure and HLA in healthy donors. Study as a whole: One earlier analysis, a look at about 179 million T cells, found roughly 120 million unique TCR beta sequences. In an early release, HLA-typed donors contributed approximately 80 million unique TCR sequences. Regarding the study as a whole: As a later analysis showed, several of the most significant clusters appeared to be linked to common viral pathogens. Accurate prediction of HLA-A and HLA-B alleles (for most subjects) was reportedly achieved from TCR beta sequences.

In the case of this clone: Its antigen is unidentified.

Germline assignment: CDR1 SQVTM and CDR2 ANQGSEA. The CDR3 extends over 13 amino acids. Germline trimming cut 3 bases from V and 4 bases from J; bases unmatched to any gene: 2. Vbeta (60) and Jbeta (13) primers were used in the PCR. Clones were sequenced by immunoSEQ multiplex PCR, and TCRdb holds only the in-frame ones, with some missing. The data hold more than 110,000 clones, with around 79% observed a single time. V and J are TRBV29-1 and TRBJ2-3, with 9 bases identical to TRBD1. This receptor was taken from a female donor in good health and CMV-seronegative. The sequenced material came from PBMCs. Here the CDR3 DNA reads TGCAGCGTTGAGGGACAGGGCCCAGATACGCAGTATTTT. Encoded protein: CSVEGQGPDTQYF.